This passage covers 9 T cell receptor beta chains from one sample sequenced in a study of cytomegalovirus exposure and HLA in healthy donors. The PCR was carried out with 60 Vbeta primers and 13 Jbeta primers. TCRdb keeps only in-frame clones here, not all; method: immunoSEQ multiplex PCR. The table includes tens of thousands of clones, around 80% detected once. The specimen was PBMCs. These receptors all come from a man aged 40-50 years in good health and CMV-seronegative.

This chain uses TRBV5-5 with TRBJ1-2; possibly TRBD1 for D (5 bases). This CDR3 is 17 amino acids long. The V and J ends lost 0 bases and 2 bases respectively, with 17 bases between them. Germline CDR1 SGHKS, CDR2 YYEKEE (reference sequence). The DNA for the CDR3 is TGTGCCAGCAGCTTGGCTTCAGGGCGCCCCCGCAACTATGGCTACACCTTC. This sequence encodes CASSLASGRPRNYGYTF. Full variable domain (remainder filled in from reference TRBV5-5 and TRBJ1-2): DAGVTQSPTHLIKTRGQQVTLRCSPISGHKSVSWYQQVLGQGPQFIFQYYEKEERGRGNFPDRFSARQFPNYSSELNVNALLLGDSALYLCASSLASGRPRNYGYTFGSGTRLTVV.

This clone was seen only a few times. The junction shows a germline mismatch at one end, possibly a read error. The chain uses TRBV5-1 and TRBJ2-2; 10 positions agree with TRBD1. Germline V gene data show CDR1 as SGHRS and CDR2 as YFSETQ. The CDR3 totals 14 residues. In DNA form, the CDR3 reads TGTGCCAGCAGCTTTGGGACAGGGGCCGGGGAGCTGTTTTTT. Amino acid sequence: CASSFGTGAGELFF.

This chain joins TRBV5-1 and TRBJ2-7, with D tentatively TRBD2 (5 bases). Germline CDR1 reads SGHRS; CDR2 reads YFSETQ. The V gene lost 0 bases and the J gene lost 0 bases, with 13 bases spanning the gap. CDR3 length: 16 amino acids. DNA for the CDR3: TGCGCCAGCAGCTTGGCCTCGGGGTCTTCCTCCTACGAGCAGTACTTC. It encodes CASSLASGSSSYEQYF.

V is TRBV9 and J is TRBJ2-7, with D maybe TRBD1 (6 bases). CDR1 is SGDLS, CDR2 YYNGEE, per germline. The germline V and J ends were trimmed by 0 bases and 0 bases, with 7 bases remaining between them. The CDR3 length is 14 residues. CDR3 nucleotide sequence: TGTGCCAGCAGCGTAGAGGGGGTCTCCTACGAGCAGTACTTC. Translated: CASSVEGVSYEQYF.

This rearrangement joins TRBV2 to TRBJ1-6, with D maybe TRBD1 (6 bases). V was cut by 6 bases and J by 6 bases, with 9 bases left in between. Looked up from germline, CDR1 is SNHLY and CDR2 is FYNNEI. CDR3 length: 13 residues. The CDR3 is CASSTGSNSPLHF. The CDR3 DNA follows: TGTGCCAGCAGCACAGGGAGTAATTCACCCCTCCACTTT.

The J gene is TRBJ2-5, the V gene TRBV27, with TRBD1 identical over 7 bases. Judging by the DNA end, TRBJ2-7 fits better; the J call may be wrong. In germline, CDR1 is MNHEY, CDR2 SMNVEV (reference sequence). The CDR3 is made up of 16 amino acids. The CDR3 bases are TGTGCCAGCAGTATAACCGGGACAGAGAGCTCCTACGAGCAGTACTTC. It specifies CASSITGTESSYEQYF.

This chain uses TRBV2 with TRBJ2-5, with 8 bases that match TRBD2. CDR3 length equals 13 residues. The V gene's germline CDR1 is SNHLY and CDR2 FYNNEI. The V segment lost 7 bases and the J segment 5 bases; nucleotides outside the gene matches: 6. The CDR3 sequence is CASTAGVPETQYF. In nucleotides, the CDR3 is TGTGCCAGCACAGCGGGGGTCCCCGAGACCCAGTACTTC.

V usage is TRBV20-1 and J usage is TRBJ2-7; 7 nucleotides line up with TRBD2. Germline V gives CDR1 DFQATT, CDR2 SNEGSKA (reference sequence). There are 11 residues in the CDR3. V was pared by 7 bases and J by 6 bases, with 6 bases of the junction left unmatched. DNA for the CDR3: TGCAGTGTGCGCGGGAGTGGCGAGCAGTACTTC. This encodes CSVRGSGEQYF.

The chain uses TRBV2 and TRBJ2-2, with D possibly TRBD2 on 5 matching bases. The CDR3 spans 15 residues. The V end was cut by 1 base, the J end by 8 bases, with 14 bases between. In germline, CDR1 is SNHLY, CDR2 FYNNEI. The CDR3, as DNA: TGTGCCAGCAGTGAAGGGAGGATCCCGCCGGGGGAGCTGTTTTTT. Translated, it gives CASSEGRIPPGELFF.